This TCR beta chain comes out of a study of blood T cells in healthy people across ages. The ends lost 4 bases at V and 9 bases at J; junction bases unmatched: 19. CDR3 length: 17 residues. Looked up from germline, CDR1 is SQVTM and CDR2 is ANQGSEA. This clonotype turned up a few times. A second roughly 6 to 11 cycle PCR used barcoded and J-beta primers. TCRdb passed the 5' RACE reads through MiXCR, listing each CDR3 protein once. The repertoire holds under 700,000 distinct CDR3 sequences, with about 25% as singletons. This same sample was also taken into another study, of T cells of mothers and their children. From that report: Second-PCR primer M1S introduced sample barcodes and 2-4 random nucleotides.

The rearrangement links TRBV29-1 to TRBJ2-5; 11 nucleotides agree with TRBD2. The sequence was collected from a boy younger than 18 in good health. Sequenced sample: blood. In DNA, the CDR3 is TGCAGCGTTGCTCAGGGGACTAGCGGAGGCCCCCCGGGGGCCCAGTACTTC. It specifies CSVAQGTSGGPPGAQYF.